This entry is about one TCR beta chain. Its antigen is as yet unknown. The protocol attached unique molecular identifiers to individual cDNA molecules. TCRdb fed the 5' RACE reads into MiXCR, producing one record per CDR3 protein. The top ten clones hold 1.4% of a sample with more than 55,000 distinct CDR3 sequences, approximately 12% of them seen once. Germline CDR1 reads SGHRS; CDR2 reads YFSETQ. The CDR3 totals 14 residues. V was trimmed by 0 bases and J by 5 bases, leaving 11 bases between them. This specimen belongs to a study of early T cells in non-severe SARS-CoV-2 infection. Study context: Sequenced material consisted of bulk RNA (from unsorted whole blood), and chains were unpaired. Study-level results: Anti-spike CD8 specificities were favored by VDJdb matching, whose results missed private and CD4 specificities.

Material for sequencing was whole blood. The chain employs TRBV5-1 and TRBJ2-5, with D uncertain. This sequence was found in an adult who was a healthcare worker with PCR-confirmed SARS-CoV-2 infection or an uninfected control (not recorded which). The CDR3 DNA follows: TGCGCCAGCAGCTTGGACCTGACGTTGGAGACCCAGTACTTC. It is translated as CASSLDLTLETQYF.